The 25 T cell receptor beta chains below come from one sample, sequenced in a study of shared clonotypes between healthy human individuals. Libraries were prepared by immunoSEQ multiplex PCR; TCRdb keeps only in-frame clonotypes and omits some of them. The sample includes about 730,000 clones, around 70% of them seen just once. The sequenced sample was memory CD4+ T cells sorted from blood. The subset is: CD45RA-negative fraction. These receptors originate from a woman aged 25-40 years in good health.

Ten or more counts support this clone. This sample includes further DNA sequences coding for the same CDR3. This chain connects TRBV28 to TRBJ1-2; TRBD1 agrees at 8 bases. The CDR3 is 13 amino acids. V was pared by 6 bases and J by 7 bases, with 7 bases of the junction left unmatched. Germline values: CDR1 MDHEN, CDR2 SYDVKM. In DNA form, the CDR3 reads TGTGCCAGCAGGCCGGGACAGGCGTCTGGCTACACCTTC. It yields the protein CASRPGQASGYTF.

The chain employs TRBV6-1 and TRBJ1-1; 10 nucleotides match TRBD1. The CDR3 is 14 amino acids. The trim removed 5 bases at V and 5 bases at J, leaving 5 bases unmatched. Per the germline V gene, CDR1 is MNHNS and CDR2 is SASEGT. The CDR3 reads CASSPGQGITEAFF. The CDR3 nucleotides are TGTGCCAGCAGTCCGGGACAGGGGATTACTGAAGCTTTCTTT.

The chain is built from TRBV6-6 and TRBJ2-2; 14 bases are a match to TRBD2. CDR1 and CDR2 from the germline V gene are MNHNY and SVGAGI (reference sequence). With 6 bases clipped from V and 6 bases from J, the junction kept 3 bases outside the gene matches. CDR3 length: 15 amino acids. In DNA, the CDR3 is TGTGCCAGCAGGGGGACTAGCGGGAGCGCCGGGGAGCTGTTTTTT. The encoded protein is CASRGTSGSAGELFF.

This chain uses TRBV5-1 with TRBJ2-1; possibly TRBD2 for D (6 bases). V was clipped by 1 base and J by 2 bases, with 13 bases between them. Germline-derived CDR1 and CDR2 are SGHRS and YFSETQ. The CDR3 is made up of 16 amino acids. Here the CDR3 DNA reads TGCGCCAGCAGCTTGTTTAGCGGAGCTACCTACAATGAGCAGTTCTTC. Its protein is CASSLFSGATYNEQFF.

This clone was seen repeatedly, ten times or more. The chain joins TRBV2 to TRBJ2-1; D uncertain. There are 15 residues in the CDR3. V lost 6 bases to trimming and J lost 8 bases, with 20 bases between them. Germline V CDR1 and CDR2: SNHLY, FYNNEI. CDR3 nucleotide sequence: TGTGCCAGCAGCCCCCTTGCGGCCCTCTTATATGAGCAGTTCTTC. It codes for CASSPLAALLYEQFF.

The genes are TRBV9 and TRBJ2-5; D ambiguous. CDR3 length: 11 amino acids. The germline V and J ends were trimmed by 0 bases and 7 bases, with 4 bases remaining between them. The V gene's germline CDR1 is SGDLS and CDR2 YYNGEE. The CDR3 loop is CASSVGRTQYF. The CDR3 nucleotides read TGTGCCAGCAGCGTAGGACGGACCCAGTACTTC.

V usage is TRBV19 and J usage is TRBJ2-7; 7 nucleotides align to TRBD1. This CDR3 has 14 amino acids. Germline CDR1 is LNHDA and CDR2 is SQIVND (reference sequence). After removal of 2 bases from V and 0 bases from J, the junction contained 1 base not matched to a gene. The CDR3 is CASSITGASYEQYF. The CDR3 DNA reads TGTGCCAGTAGTATAACAGGGGCCTCCTACGAGCAGTACTTC.

The chain combines TRBV19 with TRBJ1-2; no reliable D call. The CDR3 totals 15 residues. Germline V lookup: CDR1 LNHDA, CDR2 SQIVND (reference sequence). The V gene lost 3 bases and the J gene lost 5 bases, with 16 bases spanning the gap. For the CDR3, the DNA is TGTGCCAGTAGTATCTCGGCGAGTTTGCAGTATGGCTACACCTTC. Translation: CASSISASLQYGYTF. Looking up the rest from reference TRBV19 and TRBJ1-2 gives the full variable domain: DGGITQSPKYLFRKEGQNVTLSCEQNLNHDAMYWYRQDPGQGLRLIYYSQIVNDFQKGDIAEGYSVSREKKESFPLTVTSAQKNPTAFYLCASSISASLQYGYTFGSGTRLTVV.

This CDR3 reads CASSPRDGYEQYF. In DNA, the CDR3 is TGTGCCAGCAGCCCCCGGGACGGCTACGAGCAGTACTTC. V gene TRBV2 combines with J gene TRBJ2-7; D possibly matches TRBD1 or TRBD2 (5 bases each). In germline, CDR1 is SNHLY, CDR2 FYNNEI. V gave up 6 bases and J gave up 3 bases, with 12 bases separating them. This CDR3 is 13 amino acids long.

This chain links TRBV10-3 with TRBJ1-2; D is possibly TRBD1 (6 bases). V lost 3 bases and J lost 2, with 7 bases in between. The germline V gene has CDR1 ENHRY and CDR2 SYGVKD. The CDR3 contains 13 residues. CDR3 bases: TGTGCCATCAGTGAAACAGGGAACTATGGCTACACCTTC. Translating gives CAISETGNYGYTF.

V and J are TRBV2 and TRBJ2-3; D might be TRBD1 (5 bases). V lost 3 bases and J 7 bases, leaving 8 bases between the germline ends. Germline values: CDR1 SNHLY, CDR2 FYNNEI. There are 12 residues in the CDR3. This chain's CDR3 is CASSDRENTQYF. The CDR3 nucleotides read TGTGCCAGCAGTGACAGGGAAAATACGCAGTATTTT. Full variable domain (outside the CDR3, taken from reference TRBV2 and TRBJ2-3): EPEVTQTPSHQVTQMGQEVILRCVPISNHLYFYWYRQILGQKVEFLVSFYNNEISEKSEIFDDQFSVERPDGSNFTLKIRSTKLEDSAMYFCASSDRENTQYFGPGTRLTVL.

The table lists this clone with a few counts. The V call is TRBV30, the J call TRBJ2-6; TRBD1 agrees at 9 bases. Germline-derived CDR1 and CDR2 are GTSNPN and SVGIG (reference sequence). The J segment lost 1 base and the V segment lost 5 bases, leaving 3 bases of the junction unmatched. The CDR3 covers 15 residues. As DNA, the CDR3 is TGTGCCTGGGACAGGGGGGGATCTGGGGCCAACGTCCTGACTTTC. Translation gives CAWDRGGSGANVLTF.

The chain links TRBV10-3 to TRBJ1-1; the match to TRBD1 covers 9 bases. CDR3 length equals 14 residues. V dropped 6 bases and J dropped 5; count of bases not matched to a gene: 7. Per the germline V gene, CDR1 is ENHRY and CDR2 is SYGVKD. This CDR3 is CAIRAGTGFTEAFF. In DNA, the CDR3 is TGTGCCATCAGAGCCGGGACAGGGTTTACTGAAGCTTTCTTT.

The J gene is TRBJ2-5, the V gene TRBV5-1; D is undetermined. Deletions cut 0 bases from V and 1 base from J, with 10 bases between. CDR3 length: 15 residues. Per the germline V gene, CDR1 is SGHRS and CDR2 is YFSETQ. The CDR3 reads CASSLALYTQETQYF. The DNA for the CDR3 is TGCGCCAGCAGCTTGGCCCTGTATACCCAAGAGACCCAGTACTTC.

This clone was picked up a small number of times. The identical CDR3 is also encoded by other nucleotide sequences in the sample. CDR3 bases: TGTGCCAGTAGTGTACAGGGGAACGGGGAGCTGTTTTTT. Amino acid sequence: CASSVQGNGELFF. The chain links TRBV19 to TRBJ2-2; 7 nucleotides align to TRBD1. The CDR3 sequence is 13 residues long. The germline V gene has CDR1 LNHDA and CDR2 SQIVND (reference sequence). The junction had 4 bases not matched to a gene; V was cut back by 5 bases and J by 7 bases.

CDR3 sequence: CASRGWDRSTGELFF. The CDR3, as DNA: TGTGCCAGCAGGGGATGGGACAGATCCACCGGGGAGCTGTTTTTT. The chain combines TRBV6-1 with TRBJ2-2; TRBD1 aligns across 7 bases. CDR3 length: 15 residues. Per the germline V gene, CDR1 is MNHNS and CDR2 is SASEGT. V lost 6 bases to trimming and J lost 4 bases; unmatched junction nucleotides: 8.

A remark on this clone: Different DNA sequences within this sample yield the same CDR3. The CDR3, as DNA: TGCGCCAGCAGCTTGGGACAGGGAAACTATGGCTACACCTTC. Amino acids: CASSLGQGNYGYTF. V is TRBV5-1 and J is TRBJ1-2; TRBD1 aligns across 7 bases. There are 14 residues in the CDR3. The ends lost 0 bases at V and 2 bases at J; junction bases unmatched: 1. Germline V gene sequence: CDR1 SGHRS, CDR2 YFSETQ.

J is TRBJ2-5 and V is TRBV28, with D possibly matching TRBD1 (5 bases). This CDR3 contains 11 residues. Trimming removed 6 bases at V and 9 bases at J, with 11 bases between. Germline CDR1 is MDHEN and CDR2 is SYDVKM. CDR3 amino acids: CASSYLGAQYF. The CDR3 bases are TGTGCCAGCAGCTACTTAGGGGCCCAGTACTTC.

A remark on this clone: At one boundary the junction diverges from the germline segment, which might be a read error. The genes are TRBV19 and TRBJ2-6, with D maybe TRBD2 (6 bases). Looked up from germline, CDR1 is LNHDA and CDR2 is SQIVND (reference sequence). The length of the CDR3 is 16 residues. The DNA for the CDR3 is TGTGCCAGTGACGGGGGTGGTAGCTCTTGGGCCAACGTCCTGACTTTC. Translated, it gives CASDGGGSSWANVLTF.

This clone was recorded once. The DNA for the CDR3 is TGTGCCAGCAGTACTCTAACTAGGACGCCCAGGACCGAAGCTTTCTTT. Protein: CASSTLTRTPRTEAFF. V usage is TRBV27 and J usage is TRBJ1-1; D gene ambiguous. Germline lookup yields CDR1 MNHEY and CDR2 SMNVEV (reference sequence). This CDR3 region has 16 residues. Trimming took off 5 bases at V and 8 bases at J, with 24 bases between the two ends.

The chain employs TRBV11-2 and TRBJ2-7; possibly TRBD1 for D (6 bases). CDR3 length equals 17 residues. Trimming cost V 6 bases and J 3 bases, with 24 bases left between them. CDR1 is SGHAT, CDR2 FQNNGV, per germline. CDR3 in DNA: TGTGCCAGCAGGTCAGGGGCTGGGCGGACCGGGTTCTACGAGCAGTACTTC. It specifies CASRSGAGRTGFYEQYF.

The chain links TRBV28 to TRBJ2-7; tentatively, D is TRBD1 (6 bases). V lost 4 bases, J lost 2 bases, and 18 bases lay in between. CDR3 length: 16 amino acids. Germline CDR1 reads MDHEN; CDR2 reads SYDVKM. The DNA for the CDR3 is TGTGCCAGCAGTTCCCCTCGGGCAGGGGCAGCCTACGAGCAGTACTTC. This translates into CASSSPRAGAAYEQYF.

The CDR3 here is CASTPGLAMSEKFF. The CDR3 DNA sequence: TGTGCCAGCACACCGGGACTAGCTATGTCAGAGAAGTTCTTC. V gene TRBV28 combines with J gene TRBJ2-1, with 9 bases aligning to TRBD2. The germline gives CDR1 MDHEN, CDR2 SYDVKM. CDR3 length: 14 residues. V was pared by 7 bases and J by 14 bases, with 15 bases of the junction left unmatched. Based on the CDR3 plus reference TRBV28 and TRBJ2-1, the full variable domain is DVKVTQSSRYLVKRTGEKVFLECVQDMDHENMFWYRQDPGLGLRLIYFSYDVKMKEKGDIPEGYSVSREKKERFSLILESASTNQTSMYLCASTPGLAMSEKFFGPGTRLTVL.

V and J are TRBV27 and TRBJ2-2, with 7 bases matching TRBD1. Germline V CDR1 and CDR2: MNHEY, SMNVEV (reference sequence). The CDR3 is 17 residues long. V shed 6 bases and J 4 bases; nucleotides not matched to a gene: 14. Written as DNA, the CDR3 is TGTGCCAGCAGCTTGTCAGCACAGGGGTCCGGCACCGGGGAGCTGTTTTTT. Amino acid sequence: CASSLSAQGSGTGELFF.

V and J are TRBV5-1 and TRBJ1-4, with TRBD1 identical over 9 bases. Germline V lookup: CDR1 SGHRS, CDR2 YFSETQ. The CDR3 length is 11 residues. The CDR3 bases are TGCGCGGGACAGGGAGGTGAAAAACTGTTTTTT. Translated, it gives CAGQGGEKLFF.